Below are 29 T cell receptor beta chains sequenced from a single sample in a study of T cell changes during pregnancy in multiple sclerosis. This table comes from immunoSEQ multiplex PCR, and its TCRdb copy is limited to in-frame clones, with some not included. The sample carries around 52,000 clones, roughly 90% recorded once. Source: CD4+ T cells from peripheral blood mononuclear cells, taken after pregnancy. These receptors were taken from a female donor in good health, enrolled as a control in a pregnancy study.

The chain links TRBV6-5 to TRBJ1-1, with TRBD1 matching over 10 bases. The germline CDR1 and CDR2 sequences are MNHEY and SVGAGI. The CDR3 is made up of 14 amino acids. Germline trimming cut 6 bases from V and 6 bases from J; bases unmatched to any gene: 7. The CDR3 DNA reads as TGTGCCAGCAGCAGGGACAGGGGCTTGTCTGAAGCTTTCTTT. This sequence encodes CASSRDRGLSEAFF.

CDR3 in DNA: TGTGCCAGCAGTGCAGGGATCGGCTACACCTTC. It yields the protein CASSAGIGYTF. The gene calls are TRBV2 and TRBJ1-2; a possible D gene is TRBD1 (5 bases). This CDR3 has 11 residues. Trimming removed 4 bases from V and 8 bases from J, with 8 bases in between. Germline lookup yields CDR1 SNHLY and CDR2 FYNNEI.

In nucleotides, the CDR3 is TGTGCCAGCACGAGGGAGGGAAGCACTGAAGCTTTCTTT. Translating it yields CASTREGSTEAFF. J is TRBJ1-1 and V is TRBV2, with D uncertain. V dropped 7 bases and J dropped 4 bases, with 13 bases sitting between them. Germline V CDR1 and CDR2: SNHLY, FYNNEI. The CDR3 has 13 residues.

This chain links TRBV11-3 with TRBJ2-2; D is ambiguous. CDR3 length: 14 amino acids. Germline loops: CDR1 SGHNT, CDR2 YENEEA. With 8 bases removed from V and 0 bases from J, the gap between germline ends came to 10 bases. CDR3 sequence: CASRALANTGELFF. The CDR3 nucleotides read TGTGCCAGCCGCGCTCTAGCGAACACCGGGGAGCTGTTTTTT.

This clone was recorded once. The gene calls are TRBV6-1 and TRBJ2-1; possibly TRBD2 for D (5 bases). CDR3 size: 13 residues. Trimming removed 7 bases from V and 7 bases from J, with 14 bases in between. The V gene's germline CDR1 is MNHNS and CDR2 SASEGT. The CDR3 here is CASIRLAQNEQFF. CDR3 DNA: TGTGCCAGCATCCGGCTAGCCCAGAATGAGCAGTTCTTC.

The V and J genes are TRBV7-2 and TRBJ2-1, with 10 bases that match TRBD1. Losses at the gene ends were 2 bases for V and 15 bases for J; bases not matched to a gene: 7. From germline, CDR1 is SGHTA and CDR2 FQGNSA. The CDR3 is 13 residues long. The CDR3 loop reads CASSLRTGGRRFF. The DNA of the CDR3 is TGTGCCAGCAGCTTACGGACAGGGGGACGAAGGTTCTTC.

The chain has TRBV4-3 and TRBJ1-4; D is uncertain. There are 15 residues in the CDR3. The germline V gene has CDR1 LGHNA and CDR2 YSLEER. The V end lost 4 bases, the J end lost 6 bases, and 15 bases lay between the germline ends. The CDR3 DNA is TGCGCCAGCAGCCTAGTCTCGGGAATAGATGAAAAACTGTTTTTT. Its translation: CASSLVSGIDEKLFF.

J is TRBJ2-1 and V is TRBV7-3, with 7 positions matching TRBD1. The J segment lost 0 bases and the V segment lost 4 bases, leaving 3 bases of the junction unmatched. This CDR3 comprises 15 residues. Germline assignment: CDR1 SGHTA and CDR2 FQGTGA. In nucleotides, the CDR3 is TGTGCCAGCAGCTCGACAGGGCTCTCCTACAATGAGCAGTTCTTC. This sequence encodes CASSSTGLSYNEQFF. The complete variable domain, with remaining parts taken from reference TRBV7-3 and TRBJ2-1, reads GAGVSQTPSNKVTEKGKYVELRCDPISGHTALYWYRQSLGQGPEFLIYFQGTGAADDSGLPNDRFFAVRPEGSVSTLKIQRTERGDSAVYLCASSSTGLSYNEQFFGPGTRLTVL.

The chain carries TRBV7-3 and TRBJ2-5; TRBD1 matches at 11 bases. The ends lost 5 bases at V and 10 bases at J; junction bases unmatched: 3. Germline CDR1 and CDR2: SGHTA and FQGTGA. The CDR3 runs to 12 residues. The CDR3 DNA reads TGTGCCAGCAGCACCGGGACAGGGGGCCAGTACTTC. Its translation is CASSTGTGGQYF.

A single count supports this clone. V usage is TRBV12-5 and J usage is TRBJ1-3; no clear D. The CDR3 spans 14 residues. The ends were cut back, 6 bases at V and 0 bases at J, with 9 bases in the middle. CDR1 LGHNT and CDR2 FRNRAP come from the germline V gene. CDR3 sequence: CASGSTDSGNTIYF. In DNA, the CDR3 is TGTGCTAGTGGCAGTACAGACTCTGGAAACACCATATATTTT.

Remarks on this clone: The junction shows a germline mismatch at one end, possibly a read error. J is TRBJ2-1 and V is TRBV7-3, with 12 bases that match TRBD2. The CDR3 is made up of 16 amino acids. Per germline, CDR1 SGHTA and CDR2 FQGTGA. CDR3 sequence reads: CASSLQVASGGDEQFF. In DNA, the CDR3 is TGTGCCAGCAGCTTACAAGTCGCTAGCGGGGGGGATGAACAGTTCTTC.

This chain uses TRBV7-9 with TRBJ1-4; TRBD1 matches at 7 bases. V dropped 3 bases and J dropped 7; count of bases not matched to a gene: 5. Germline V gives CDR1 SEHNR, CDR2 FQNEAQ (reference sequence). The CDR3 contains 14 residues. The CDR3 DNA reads TGTGCCAGCAGCTTGGGACAGCCGCCTGAAAAACTGTTTTTT. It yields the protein CASSLGQPPEKLFF. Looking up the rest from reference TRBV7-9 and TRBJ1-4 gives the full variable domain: DTGVSQNPRHKITKRGQNVTFRCDPISEHNRLYWYRQTLGQGPEFLTYFQNEAQLEKSRLLSDRFSAERPKGSFSTLEIQRTEQGDSAMYLCASSLGQPPEKLFFGSGTQLSVL.

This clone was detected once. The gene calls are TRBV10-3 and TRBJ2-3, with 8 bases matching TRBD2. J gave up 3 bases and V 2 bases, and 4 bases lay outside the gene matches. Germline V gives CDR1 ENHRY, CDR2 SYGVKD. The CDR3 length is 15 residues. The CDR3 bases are TGTGCCATCAGTGAGCCTCGGGGGGGGACAGATACGCAGTATTTT. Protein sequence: CAISEPRGGTDTQYF.

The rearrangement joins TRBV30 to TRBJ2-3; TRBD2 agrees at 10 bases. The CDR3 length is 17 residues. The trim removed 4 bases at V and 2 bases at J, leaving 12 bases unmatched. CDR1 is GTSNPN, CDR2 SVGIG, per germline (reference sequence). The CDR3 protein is CAWTDGASGGFTDTQYF. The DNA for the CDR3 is TGTGCCTGGACGGACGGGGCTAGCGGGGGTTTCACAGATACGCAGTATTTT.

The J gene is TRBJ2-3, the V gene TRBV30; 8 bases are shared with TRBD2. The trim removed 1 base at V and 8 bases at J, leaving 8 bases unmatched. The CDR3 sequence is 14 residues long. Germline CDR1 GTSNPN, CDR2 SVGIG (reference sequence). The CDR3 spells CAWSGTGGPGTQYF. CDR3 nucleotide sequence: TGTGCCTGGAGTGGAACGGGGGGGCCGGGTACGCAGTATTTT.

Here the CDR3 reads CASSAPTGANSPLHF. In DNA form, the CDR3 reads TGTGCCAGCAGCGCCCCGACAGGGGCGAATTCACCCCTCCACTTT. This sequence joins TRBV9 and TRBJ1-6; 8 nucleotides agree with TRBD1. With 3 bases clipped from V and 7 bases from J, the junction kept 6 bases outside the gene matches. The CDR3 is made up of 15 amino acids. The germline V gene encodes CDR1 SGDLS and CDR2 YYNGEE. Full variable domain (missing parts from reference TRBV9 and TRBJ1-6): DSGVTQTPKHLITATGQRVTLRCSPRSGDLSVYWYQQSLDQGLQFLIQYYNGEERAKGNILERFSAQQFPDLHSELNLSSLELGDSALYFCASSAPTGANSPLHFGNGTRLTVT.

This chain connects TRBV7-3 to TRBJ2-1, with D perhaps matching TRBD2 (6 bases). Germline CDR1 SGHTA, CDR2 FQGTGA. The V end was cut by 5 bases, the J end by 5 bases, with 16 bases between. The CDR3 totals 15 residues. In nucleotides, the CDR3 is TGTGCCAGCAGCCTCGACCGACGCGGGAACAATGAGCAGTTCTTC. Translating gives CASSLDRRGNNEQFF.

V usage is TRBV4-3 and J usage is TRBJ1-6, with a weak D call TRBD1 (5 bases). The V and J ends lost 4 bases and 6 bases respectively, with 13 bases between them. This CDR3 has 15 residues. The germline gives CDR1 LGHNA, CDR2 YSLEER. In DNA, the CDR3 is TGCGCCAGCAGCCCCCGTGGGGGAGGTAATTCACCCCTCCACTTT. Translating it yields CASSPRGGGNSPLHF.

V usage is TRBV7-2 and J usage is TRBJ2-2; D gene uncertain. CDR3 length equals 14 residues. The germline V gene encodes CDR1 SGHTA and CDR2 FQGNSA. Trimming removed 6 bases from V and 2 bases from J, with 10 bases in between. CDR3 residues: CASRMGPNTGELFF. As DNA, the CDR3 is TGTGCCAGCAGAATGGGCCCCAACACCGGGGAGCTGTTTTTT.

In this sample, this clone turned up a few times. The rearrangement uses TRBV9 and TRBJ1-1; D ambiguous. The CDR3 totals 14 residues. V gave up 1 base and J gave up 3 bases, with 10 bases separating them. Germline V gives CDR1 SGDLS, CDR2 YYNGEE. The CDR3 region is CASSVLLRDTEAFF. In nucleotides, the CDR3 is TGTGCCAGCAGCGTATTGTTACGGGACACTGAAGCTTTCTTT.

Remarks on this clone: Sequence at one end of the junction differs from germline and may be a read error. The CDR3 DNA follows: TGCAGCGTGGAAGGACAGCCCTATGGCTACACCTTC. Its translation is CSVEGQPYGYTF. The J gene is TRBJ1-2, the V gene TRBV29-1; weak D call: TRBD1 (6 bases). Germline V gene data show CDR1 as SQVTM and CDR2 as ANQGSEA. CDR3 length equals 12 residues.

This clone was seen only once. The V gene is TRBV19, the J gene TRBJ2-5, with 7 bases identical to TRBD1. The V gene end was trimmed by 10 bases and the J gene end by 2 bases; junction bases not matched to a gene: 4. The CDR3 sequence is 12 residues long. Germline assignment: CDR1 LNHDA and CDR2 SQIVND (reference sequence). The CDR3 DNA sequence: TGTGCCACCTCGGACAGGCAAGAGACCCAGTACTTC. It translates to CATSDRQETQYF.

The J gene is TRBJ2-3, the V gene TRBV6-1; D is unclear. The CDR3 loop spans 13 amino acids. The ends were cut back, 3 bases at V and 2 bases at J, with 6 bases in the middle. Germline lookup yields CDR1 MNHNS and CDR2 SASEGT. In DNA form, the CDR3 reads TGTGCCAGCAGTGAGGCAGTCACAGATACGCAGTATTTT. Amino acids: CASSEAVTDTQYF.

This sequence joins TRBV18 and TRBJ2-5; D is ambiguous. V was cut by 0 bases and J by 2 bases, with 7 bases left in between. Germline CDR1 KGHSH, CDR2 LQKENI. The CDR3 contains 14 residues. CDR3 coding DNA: TGTGCCAGCTCACCACCCTCCCTACAAGAGACCCAGTACTTC. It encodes CASSPPSLQETQYF.

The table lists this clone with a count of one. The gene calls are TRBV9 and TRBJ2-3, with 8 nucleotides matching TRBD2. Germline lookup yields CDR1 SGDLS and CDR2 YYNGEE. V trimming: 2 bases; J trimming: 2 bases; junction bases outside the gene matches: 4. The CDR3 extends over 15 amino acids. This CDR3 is CASSVDSGITDTQYF. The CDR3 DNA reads TGTGCCAGCAGCGTGGATAGCGGGATCACAGATACGCAGTATTTT.

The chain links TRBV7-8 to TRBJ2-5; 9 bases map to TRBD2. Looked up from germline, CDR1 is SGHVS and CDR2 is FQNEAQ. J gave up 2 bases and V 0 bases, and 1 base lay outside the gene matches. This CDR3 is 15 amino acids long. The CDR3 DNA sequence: TGTGCCAGCAGCTTAGCTAGCGGGGGTCAAGAGACCCAGTACTTC. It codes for CASSLASGGQETQYF.

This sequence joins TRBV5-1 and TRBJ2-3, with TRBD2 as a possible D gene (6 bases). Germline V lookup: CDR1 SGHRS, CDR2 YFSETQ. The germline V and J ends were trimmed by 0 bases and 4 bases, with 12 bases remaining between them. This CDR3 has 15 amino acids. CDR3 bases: TGCGCCAGCAGCTTGGCCGGGGGAGGCGCAGATACGCAGTATTTT. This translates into CASSLAGGGADTQYF.

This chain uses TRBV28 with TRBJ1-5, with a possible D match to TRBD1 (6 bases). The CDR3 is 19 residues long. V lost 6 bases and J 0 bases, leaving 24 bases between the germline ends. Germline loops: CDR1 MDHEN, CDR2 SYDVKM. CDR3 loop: CASRPLRTARSYSNQPQHF. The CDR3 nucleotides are TGTGCCAGCAGACCTCTACGGACAGCAAGGAGCTATAGCAATCAGCCCCAGCATTTT.

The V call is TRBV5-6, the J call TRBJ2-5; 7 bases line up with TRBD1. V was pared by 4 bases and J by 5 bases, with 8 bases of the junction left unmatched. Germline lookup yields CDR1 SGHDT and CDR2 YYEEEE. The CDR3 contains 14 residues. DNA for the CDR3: TGTGCCAGCAGCAAGACAGGGCCAGGCGAGACCCAGTACTTC. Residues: CASSKTGPGETQYF.